Listed below are T cell receptor beta chains from one sample, sequenced in a study of cytomegalovirus exposure and HLA in healthy donors. Profiling relied on immunoSEQ multiplex PCR, and the TCRdb table lists in-frame clones only, not all of them. The sample contains about 190,000 clones, about four fifths of which appear only once. The sequencing input was PBMCs. These receptor sequences come from a woman in her forties or fifties in good health and CMV-seropositive. Both conserved end residues are part of each CDR3. A D gene is named only where the DNA matches it firmly. For some rows the clone size is stated as once, few or many, or as a class when expanded; others skip it.

CDR3 length	clone size	D gene	V gene	J gene	CDR3 protein	CDR3 DNA
10	.	TRBD2	TRBV30	TRBJ2-3	CACGGGTQYF	TGTGCCTGCGGGGGGGGGACGCAGTATTTT
12	.	.	TRBV19	TRBJ1-2	CASSQFNYGYTF	TGTGCCAGTAGTCAATTCAACTATGGCTACACCTTC
16	.	TRBD1	TRBV7-8	TRBJ2-1	CASSFSGGIIHNEQFF	TGTGCCAGCAGCTTCTCAGGGGGCATAATCCACAATGAGCAGTTCTTC
14	.	TRBD1	TRBV7-8	TRBJ2-7	CASSLATGVYEQYF	TGTGCCAGCAGCTTAGCCACAGGGGTGTACGAGCAGTACTTC
15	.	.	TRBV7-3	TRBJ2-3	CASSLFGAGTDTQYF	TGTGCCAGCAGCTTATTTGGGGCAGGCACAGATACGCAGTATTTT
14	.	.	TRBV6-5	TRBJ1-1	CASSRQGQGTEAFF	TGTGCCAGCAGTCGGCAGGGGCAGGGCACTGAAGCTTTCTTT
14	.	.	TRBV9	TRBJ2-7	CASSPRTGTYEQYF	TGTGCCAGCAGCCCACGGACGGGGACCTACGAGCAGTACTTC
12	.	.	TRBV30	TRBJ1-5	CAWSGGNQPQHF	TGTGCCTGGAGCGGGGGCAATCAGCCCCAGCATTTT
12	.	TRBD2	TRBV29-1	TRBJ2-1	CSVLAGYNEQFF	TGCAGCGTTTTAGCGGGTTACAATGAGCAGTTCTTC
17	.	TRBD2	TRBV5-1	TRBJ2-1	CASSPGTSGGWDNEQFF	TGCGCCAGCAGCCCCGGGACTAGCGGGGGGTGGGACAATGAGCAGTTCTTC
15	once	.	TRBV6-5	TRBJ2-7	CASSYGWGDAYEQYF	TGTGCCAGCAGTTACGGGTGGGGGGATGCCTACGAGCAGTACTTC
16	once	TRBD1	TRBV4-2	TRBJ1-2	CASSLLTGGPLGGYTF	TGTGCCAGCAGCTTGCTTACAGGGGGCCCACTGGGTGGCTACACCTTC
15	few	.	TRBV19	TRBJ2-5	CASSIGGAGWETQYF	TGTGCCAGTAGTATTGGGGGGGCCGGATGGGAGACCCAGTACTTC
14	.	.	TRBV7-8	TRBJ2-1	CASSFGRSDNEQFF	TGTGCCAGCAGCTTTGGGAGGTCCGACAATGAGCAGTTCTTC
16	.	TRBD1	TRBV9	TRBJ2-1	CASSAYRDRGVNEQFF	TGTGCCAGCAGCGCATACCGGGACAGGGGGGTAAATGAGCAGTTCTTC
15	few	TRBD1	TRBV6-5	TRBJ2-7	CASSYSRDRDYEQYF	TGTGCCAGCAGTTACTCGCGGGACAGGGATTACGAGCAGTACTTC
17	.	.	TRBV7-2	TRBJ2-2	CASSLAVTRRDTGELFF	TGTGCCAGCAGCTTAGCGGTGACCCGGAGGGACACCGGGGAGCTGTTTTTT
16	.	.	TRBV4-2	TRBJ1-6	CASSQDPGGNNSPLHF	TGTGCCAGCAGCCAAGATCCCGGCGGTAATAATTCACCCCTCCACTTT
18	.	TRBD1	TRBV25-1	TRBJ2-7	CASSSPGQGGTRAYEQYF	TGTGCCAGCAGTTCCCCGGGACAGGGTGGTACCCGTGCCTACGAGCAGTACTTC
15	.	TRBD1	TRBV7-2	TRBJ2-7	CASSLYGDRGEEQYF	TGTGCCAGCAGCTTGTATGGGGACAGGGGAGAAGAGCAGTACTTC
12	.	TRBD1	TRBV6-5	TRBJ2-1	CASSLTGNEQFF	TGTGCCAGCAGTTTGACAGGGAATGAGCAGTTCTTC
15	.	TRBD2	TRBV7-9	TRBJ2-1	CASSLARGGYNEQFF	TGTGCCAGCAGCTTAGCGCGGGGGGGTTACAATGAGCAGTTCTTC
13	.	TRBD2	TRBV7-9	TRBJ2-1	CASSLEAGGKQFF	TGTGCCAGCAGCTTAGAGGCGGGGGGGAAGCAGTTCTTC
16	.	TRBD1	TRBV9	TRBJ2-7	CASSVSPGQGAGEQYF	TGTGCCAGCAGCGTCTCTCCGGGACAGGGGGCAGGCGAGCAGTACTTC
15	.	.	TRBV7-9	TRBJ1-4	CSSSLKGHGNEKLFF	TGTTCCAGCAGCTTGAAGGGACACGGGAATGAAAAACTGTTTTTT
16	.	.	TRBV4-1	TRBJ2-3	CASSQEPAPYTDTQYF	TGCGCCAGCAGCCAAGAACCTGCCCCCTACACAGATACGCAGTATTTT
12	.	TRBD2	TRBV5-4	TRBJ2-7	CASSGTNYEQYF	TGTGCCAGCAGCGGGACTAACTACGAGCAGTACTTC
13	.	.	TRBV2	TRBJ2-1	CASSGDTYNEQFF	TGTGCCAGCAGTGGTGACACTTACAATGAGCAGTTCTTC
12	once	.	TRBV28	TRBJ2-3	CASTLITGTQYF	TGTGCCAGCACCCTAATTACCGGTACGCAGTATTTT
16	.	.	TRBV15	TRBJ1-3	CATSREYFVSGNTIYF	TGTGCCACCAGCAGAGAGTACTTCGTAAGCGGAAACACCATATATTTT
14	.	TRBD1	TRBV6-4	TRBJ1-5	CASGGQGCDQPQHF	TGTGCCAGTGGGGGACAGGGGTGCGATCAGCCCCAGCATTTT
16	.	TRBD1	TRBV6-4	TRBJ2-7	CASSDFGTGRTYEQYF	TGTGCCAGCAGTGACTTTGGGACAGGGAGAACCTACGAGCAGTACTTC
14	once	TRBD1	TRBV28	TRBJ1-5	CASSRDRVNQPQHF	TGTGCCAGCAGTCGGGACAGGGTCAATCAGCCCCAGCATTTT
13	.	.	TRBV7-9	TRBJ1-4	CASSLAAGEKLFF	TGTGCCAGCAGCTTAGCTGCGGGGGAAAAACTGTTTTTT
13	few	.	TRBV19	TRBJ1-4	CASSIDRDEKLFF	TGTGCCAGTAGTATAGACAGGGATGAAAAACTGTTTTTT